This TCR beta chain was captured in a study of T cell changes during pregnancy in multiple sclerosis. CDR3 length equals 11 residues. Trimming at V came to 3 bases and at J to 7 bases, leaving 2 bases not matched to a gene. Germline loops: CDR1 SQVTM, CDR2 ANQGSEA. Using immunoSEQ multiplex PCR, the repertoire was profiled, and TCRdb retains in-frame clones only, with some absent. This sample has around 66,000 clones, with 91% found just once. The genes are TRBV29-1 and TRBJ1-2, with 7 bases aligning to TRBD1. This receptor was identified in a female donor in good health, enrolled as a control in a pregnancy study. Sequencing used peripheral blood, obtained in the third trimester of pregnancy. For the CDR3, the DNA is TGCAGCGTTGAGGCAGGGGGTGGCTACACCTTC. Translating it yields CSVEAGGGYTF.